Sequencing of this TCR beta chain was carried out in a study of Ad26.COV2.S vaccination and SARS-CoV-2 variants. Findings of the study overall: Breadth, reportedly substantial, characterized the spike-specific CD8+ and CD4+ T cell responses after vaccination.

The treatment here: 15 to 20 received Ad26.COV2.S at low or high dose, single or two shots; 5 received placebo; per-sample allocation not given. Sample collection was performed on day 63 after the first vaccine or placebo injection. TCRdb keeps only in-frame clones here, not all; method: immunoSEQ multiplex PCR. The table records 400,000 to 450,000 clones, 80% to 95% of them present only once. This CDR3 region has 14 residues. Germline values: CDR1 GTSNPN, CDR2 SVGIG (reference sequence). V lost 5 bases to trimming and J lost 3 bases, with 15 bases between them. Turning to this clone: No antigen is known for it.

The sequence derives from a person between 18 and 65 years old who received the Ad26.COV2.S COVID-19 vaccine or a placebo. The sample was peripheral blood, taken in a trial of Ad26.COV2.S vaccine versus placebo. The genes are TRBV30 and TRBJ2-3, with a possible D match to TRBD2 (5 bases). For the CDR3, the DNA is TGTGCCTGGGAGTCTAGCTTCTCGACAGATACGCAGTATTTT. It encodes CAWESSFSTDTQYF.